This paragraph covers one TCR beta chain sequence. Its antigen is not known. This sample stems from a study of cytomegalovirus exposure and HLA in healthy donors. Study in general: The approximately 130 validation repertoires matched the approximately 670 first-cohort repertoires in platform, a later analysis reported. Study observations and caveats: Among the CMV-associated chains, a few were confirmed in vitro as specific for CMV antigens.

A roughly 120-subject validation cohort, separate from the approximately 720-subject first cohort, supplied the donors. Only in-frame clones appear in the TCRdb table, and some are missing; sequencing was by immunoSEQ multiplex PCR. Among about 110,000 clones listed, about nine tenths were seen once. The sample was PBMCs. The TCR was taken from a woman aged 18-29 years in good health and CMV-seronegative.

CDR3 nucleotide sequence: TGTGCCAGTAGTATGCAGGGGGAAAACGAGCAGTACTTC. It is translated as CASSMQGENEQYF. This chain links TRBV19 with TRBJ2-7; 7 positions agree with TRBD1. CDR1 is LNHDA and CDR2 is SQIVND in the germline V gene (reference sequence). With V trimmed by 3 bases and J by 5 bases, 4 bases remained unmatched. The CDR3 totals 13 residues.